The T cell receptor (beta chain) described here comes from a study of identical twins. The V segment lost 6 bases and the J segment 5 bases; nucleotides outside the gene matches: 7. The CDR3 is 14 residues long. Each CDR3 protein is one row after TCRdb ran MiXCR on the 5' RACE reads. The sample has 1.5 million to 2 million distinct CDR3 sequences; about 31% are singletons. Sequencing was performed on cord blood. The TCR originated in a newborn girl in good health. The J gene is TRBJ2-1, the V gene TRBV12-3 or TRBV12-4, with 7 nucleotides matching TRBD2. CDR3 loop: CASRPSGNDNEQFF. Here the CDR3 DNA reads TGTGCCAGCAGACCTAGCGGAAACGACAATGAGCAGTTCTTC.